Below are 28 T cell receptor beta chains sequenced from a single sample in a study of graft-versus-host responses after intestinal transplantation. Profiling relied on immunoSEQ multiplex PCR, and the TCRdb table lists in-frame clones only, not all of them. The profile shows just under 65,000 clones, roughly nine tenths of them singletons. Intraepithelial and lamina propria lymphocytes were isolated from graft specimens. The material sequenced was ileum tissue, taken 350 to 400 days after transplant. Source of these receptors: a human patient who received an intestinal transplant, so some T cells may come from the graft donor.

The chain carries TRBV6-4 and TRBJ2-4; D is possibly TRBD1 (6 bases). Per germline, CDR1 MRHNA and CDR2 SNTAGT. V lost 4 bases and J lost 7, with 20 bases in between. There are 16 residues in the CDR3. CDR3 nucleotide sequence: TGTGCCAGCAGTGTGGGGACACAGGGCATCAGCAACATTCAGTACTTC. Residues: CASSVGTQGISNIQYF.

This chain uses TRBV5-1 with TRBJ1-1; D is ambiguous. CDR3 length equals 13 residues. Trimming removed 2 bases at V and 0 bases at J, with 5 bases between. Germline V lookup: CDR1 SGHRS, CDR2 YFSETQ. The CDR3 loop reads CASSLDLNTEAFF. The CDR3 bases are TGCGCCAGCAGCTTAGACTTGAACACTGAAGCTTTCTTT.

The V gene is TRBV18, the J gene TRBJ1-1; 11 bases map to TRBD1. The length of the CDR3 is 14 residues. V was pared by 4 bases and J by 5 bases, with 3 bases of the junction left unmatched. CDR1 and CDR2 from the germline V gene are KGHSH and LQKENI. CDR3 in amino acids: CASSLRDRGTEAFF. The CDR3 DNA reads TGTGCCAGCTCACTACGGGACAGGGGGACTGAAGCTTTCTTT.

This clone turned up a few times. This rearrangement joins TRBV6-6 to TRBJ2-4, with 7 bases identical to TRBD1. The CDR3 totals 12 residues. V shed 6 bases, J shed 8 bases, and the junction held 4 bases outside the gene matches. Germline CDR1 is MNHNY and CDR2 is SVGAGI (reference sequence). CDR3: CASRQGLHIQYF. CDR3 DNA: TGTGCCAGCAGACAGGGGTTACACATTCAGTACTTC.

The chain joins TRBV7-3 to TRBJ2-5; tentatively, D is TRBD1 (5 bases). This CDR3 has 14 residues. The ends were cut back, 6 bases at V and 4 bases at J, with 15 bases in the middle. Germline CDR1 SGHTA, CDR2 FQGTGA. The CDR3, as DNA: TGTGCCAGCAGTCCAGGGTTCCCCGGAGAGACCCAGTACTTC. Translation gives CASSPGFPGETQYF. Complete variable domain (other parts from reference TRBV7-3 and TRBJ2-5): GAGVSQTPSNKVTEKGKYVELRCDPISGHTALYWYRQSLGQGPEFLIYFQGTGAADDSGLPNDRFFAVRPEGSVSTLKIQRTERGDSAVYLCASSPGFPGETQYFGPGTRLLVL.

The gene calls are TRBV6-1 and TRBJ2-7; 11 bases are shared with TRBD1. This CDR3 spans 16 amino acids. From germline, CDR1 is MNHNS and CDR2 SASEGT. The J segment lost 3 bases and the V segment lost 3 bases, leaving 7 bases of the junction unmatched. CDR3 DNA sequence: TGTGCCAGCAGTGATATCGGACAGGGGGCCAACTACGAGCAGTACTTC. It codes for CASSDIGQGANYEQYF.

This chain uses TRBV7-6 with TRBJ2-3; TRBD2 agrees at 12 bases. Germline loops: CDR1 SGHVS, CDR2 FNYEAQ. Trimming removed 3 bases from V and 7 bases from J; junction bases left unmatched: 5. CDR3 length: 15 amino acids. This CDR3 reads CASSLLAGGPNTQYF. DNA of the CDR3: TGTGCCAGCAGCTTGCTAGCGGGAGGGCCGAATACGCAGTATTTT.

The gene calls are TRBV6-1 and TRBJ2-7; no firm D call. Germline assignment: CDR1 MNHNS and CDR2 SASEGT. This CDR3 region has 12 residues. The V end was cut by 1 base, the J end by 4 bases, with 5 bases between. The CDR3 region is CASSEGYYEQYF. CDR3 bases: TGTGCCAGCAGTGAAGGCTATTACGAGCAGTACTTC.

This sequence joins TRBV6-1 and TRBJ2-3, with a weak D call TRBD2 (6 bases). Between the trimmed V and J ends, which lost 8 bases and 6 bases, there was a span of 15 bases. Per germline, CDR1 MNHNS and CDR2 SASEGT. CDR3 length: 13 residues. The CDR3 sequence: CASRVEGRDTQYF. For the CDR3, the DNA is TGTGCCAGCCGAGTGGAGGGTCGGGATACGCAGTATTTT.

The chain carries TRBV18 and TRBJ2-5, with TRBD1 identical over 7 bases. Looked up from germline, CDR1 is KGHSH and CDR2 is LQKENI. The V gene end was trimmed by 6 bases and the J gene end by 7 bases; junction bases not matched to a gene: 14. This CDR3 is built from 15 residues. The CDR3 loop is CASSPTAGGDRTQYF. The DNA for the CDR3 is TGTGCCAGCTCCCCAACGGCAGGGGGAGACAGGACCCAGTACTTC.

The chain combines TRBV28 with TRBJ1-1, with D unclear. The length of the CDR3 is 11 residues. Trimming pared 7 bases from V and 6 bases from J, leaving 9 bases between. Per germline, CDR1 MDHEN and CDR2 SYDVKM. The CDR3 protein is CASIGFAEAFF. Written as DNA, the CDR3 is TGTGCCAGCATAGGGTTCGCTGAAGCTTTCTTT. Variable domain in full (rest from reference TRBV28 and TRBJ1-1): DVKVTQSSRYLVKRTGEKVFLECVQDMDHENMFWYRQDPGLGLRLIYFSYDVKMKEKGDIPEGYSVSREKKERFSLILESASTNQTSMYLCASIGFAEAFFGQGTRLTVV.

The rearrangement uses TRBV4-3 and TRBJ1-4; D not certain. In germline, CDR1 is LGHNA, CDR2 YSLEER. There are 12 residues in the CDR3. Trimming took 2 bases from V and 5 from J, leaving 3 bases between them. Written as DNA, the CDR3 is TGCGCCAGCAGCCAAAACAATGAAAAACTGTTTTTT. It is translated as CASSQNNEKLFF.

The chain carries TRBV4-2 and TRBJ2-5, with 8 bases fitting TRBD2. With the DNA end fitting TRBJ2-7 better, the J assignment may be wrong. The CDR3 runs 18 residues. Germline V lookup: CDR1 LGHNA, CDR2 YNFKEQ. In DNA form, the CDR3 reads TGTGCCAGCAGCCAAGACGAAGTAGCGGGAAGGGAGGGTCTCGAGCAGTACTTC. As protein: CASSQDEVAGREGLEQYF.

The chain has TRBV21-1 and TRBJ1-2. TRBV21-1 is a known pseudogene. This CDR3 has 15 amino acids. The CDR3 sequence: CASSKSLGSFDGYTF. DNA of the CDR3: TGTGCCAGCAGCAAATCCCTTGGTTCGTTCGATGGCTACACCTTC.

The chain couples TRBV6-5 to TRBJ2-7, with 9 bases identical to TRBD1. V lost 4 bases, J lost 4 bases, and 11 bases stayed unmatched. Germline values: CDR1 MNHEY, CDR2 SVGAGI. CDR3 size: 16 residues. CDR3 in DNA: TGTGCCAGCAGTTGGGGGGGACAGGGACGGGGATACGAGCAGTACTTC. It translates to CASSWGGQGRGYEQYF.

This clone was seen only once. This chain joins TRBV19 and TRBJ2-2; the D is unclear. V was clipped by 6 bases and J by 3 bases, with 11 bases between them. The CDR3 runs 14 residues. CDR1 is LNHDA and CDR2 is SQIVND in the germline V gene (reference sequence). CDR3 loop: CASSHFHDTGELFF. CDR3 in DNA: TGTGCCAGTAGCCATTTTCATGACACCGGGGAGCTGTTTTTT.

The chain has TRBV5-1 and TRBJ1-1; tentative D call: TRBD1 (5 bases). Trimming removed 1 base from V and 11 bases from J, with 15 bases in between. The CDR3 covers 13 residues. CDR1 and CDR2 from the germline V gene are SGHRS and YFSETQ. This CDR3 is CASSLWGRLEAFF. Here the CDR3 DNA reads TGCGCCAGCAGCTTGTGGGGCAGGCTGGAGGCTTTCTTT.

The chain recombines TRBV5-5 with TRBJ2-7, with 8 bases fitting TRBD2. The germline CDR1 and CDR2 sequences are SGHKS and YYEKEE (reference sequence). V was clipped by 4 bases and J by 7 bases; unmatched bases: 16. This CDR3 has 16 amino acids. CDR3 nucleotide sequence: TGTGCCAGCAGCATCGTAGCGGGGCCTATAAGGTGGGAGCAGTACTTC. The encoded protein is CASSIVAGPIRWEQYF.

The genes are TRBV5-1 and TRBJ1-1, with D perhaps TRBD1 (6 bases). There are 13 residues in the CDR3. V dropped 1 base and J dropped 5 bases, with 9 bases sitting between them. CDR1 SGHRS and CDR2 YFSETQ come from the germline V gene. CDR3 amino acids: CASSLTGRTEAFF. The CDR3, as DNA: TGCGCCAGCAGCTTGACAGGGAGGACTGAAGCTTTCTTT.

This sequence joins TRBV6-5 and TRBJ1-1; D gene ambiguous. The germline V gene has CDR1 MNHEY and CDR2 SVGAGI. V lost 4 bases to trimming and J lost 5 bases, with 14 bases between them. The CDR3 has 14 residues. CDR3 sequence (DNA): TGTGCCAGCAGTTGGACGGCCTACGGAACTGAAGCTTTCTTT. It codes for CASSWTAYGTEAFF.

This clone came up a few times. The chain couples TRBV7-3 to TRBJ1-1; 8 nucleotides match TRBD1. The CDR3 is 14 residues long. CDR1 and CDR2 from the germline V gene are SGHTA and FQGTGA. V shed 4 bases, J shed 2 bases, and the junction held 3 bases outside the gene matches. The CDR3 DNA sequence: TGTGCCAGCAGCTCGGGACAGGTTAACACTGAAGCTTTCTTT. Translated, it gives CASSSGQVNTEAFF. The whole variable domain, remainder taken from reference TRBV7-3 and TRBJ1-1, is GAGVSQTPSNKVTEKGKYVELRCDPISGHTALYWYRQSLGQGPEFLIYFQGTGAADDSGLPNDRFFAVRPEGSVSTLKIQRTERGDSAVYLCASSSGQVNTEAFFGQGTRLTVV.

This clone appeared once. V gene TRBV6-5 combines with J gene TRBJ2-3; 10 positions match TRBD2. In germline, CDR1 is MNHEY, CDR2 SVGAGI. The CDR3 runs 13 residues. J was trimmed by 9 bases and V by 4 bases; bases with no gene match: 4. The CDR3 DNA follows: TGTGCCAGCAGTTTAACTAGCGGGGCCACGCAGTATTTT. Amino acids: CASSLTSGATQYF.

The chain carries TRBV2 and TRBJ2-2; D unclear. This CDR3 region has 14 residues. From germline, CDR1 is SNHLY and CDR2 FYNNEI. The V and J ends lost 2 bases and 7 bases respectively, with 11 bases between them. The CDR3 DNA sequence: TGTGCCAGCAGTGAAATAGGTAGTAACGGGGAGCTGTTTTTT. The encoded protein is CASSEIGSNGELFF.

The J gene is TRBJ2-3, the V gene TRBV5-1, with 10 nucleotides matching TRBD2. The CDR3 length is 17 residues. Trimming at V came to 0 bases and at J to 3 bases, leaving 7 bases not matched to a gene. Germline V gene data show CDR1 as SGHRS and CDR2 as YFSETQ. For the CDR3, the DNA is TGCGCCAGCAGCTTGGCTGCTAGCGGGGGCCTTACAGATACGCAGTATTTT. It yields the protein CASSLAASGGLTDTQYF.

V and J are TRBV4-2 and TRBJ1-2, with D tentatively TRBD1 (6 bases). The length of the CDR3 is 19 residues. Trimming shortened V by 0 bases and J by 5 bases, and 25 bases separated the two germline ends. Germline lookup yields CDR1 LGHNA and CDR2 YNFKEQ. CDR3 loop: CASSQDLATGNFLFYGYTF. Written as DNA, the CDR3 is TGTGCCAGCAGCCAAGATTTAGCGACAGGCAACTTTTTATTTTATGGCTACACCTTC.

The chain employs TRBV4-1 and TRBJ1-1, with D unresolved. The CDR3 runs to 12 residues. The V and J ends lost 1 base and 8 bases respectively, with 8 bases between them. Germline V gives CDR1 MGHRA, CDR2 YSYEKL. In DNA, the CDR3 is TGCGCCAGCAGCCAAGGACGGAACGAAGCTTTCTTT. Amino acids: CASSQGRNEAFF.

The chain joins TRBV6-5 to TRBJ2-5; D may be TRBD1 or TRBD2 (5 bases each). The CDR3 is 15 amino acids. Between the trimmed V and J ends, which lost 0 bases and 0 bases, there was a span of 8 bases. Germline V gene data show CDR1 as MNHEY and CDR2 as SVGAGI. The CDR3 region has the DNA TGTGCCAGCAGTTACTCCGGGGCAAACCAAGAGACCCAGTACTTC. It specifies CASSYSGANQETQYF.

This rearrangement joins TRBV6-6 to TRBJ1-6, with 10 bases aligning to TRBD1. Germline CDR1 and CDR2: MNHNY and SVGAGI (reference sequence). There are 15 residues in the CDR3. Trimming took 2 bases from V and 8 from J; bases not matched to a gene: 3. The CDR3 spells CASSYGQGGHSPLHF. For the CDR3, the DNA is TGTGCCAGCAGTTACGGACAGGGGGGCCATTCACCCCTCCACTTT.